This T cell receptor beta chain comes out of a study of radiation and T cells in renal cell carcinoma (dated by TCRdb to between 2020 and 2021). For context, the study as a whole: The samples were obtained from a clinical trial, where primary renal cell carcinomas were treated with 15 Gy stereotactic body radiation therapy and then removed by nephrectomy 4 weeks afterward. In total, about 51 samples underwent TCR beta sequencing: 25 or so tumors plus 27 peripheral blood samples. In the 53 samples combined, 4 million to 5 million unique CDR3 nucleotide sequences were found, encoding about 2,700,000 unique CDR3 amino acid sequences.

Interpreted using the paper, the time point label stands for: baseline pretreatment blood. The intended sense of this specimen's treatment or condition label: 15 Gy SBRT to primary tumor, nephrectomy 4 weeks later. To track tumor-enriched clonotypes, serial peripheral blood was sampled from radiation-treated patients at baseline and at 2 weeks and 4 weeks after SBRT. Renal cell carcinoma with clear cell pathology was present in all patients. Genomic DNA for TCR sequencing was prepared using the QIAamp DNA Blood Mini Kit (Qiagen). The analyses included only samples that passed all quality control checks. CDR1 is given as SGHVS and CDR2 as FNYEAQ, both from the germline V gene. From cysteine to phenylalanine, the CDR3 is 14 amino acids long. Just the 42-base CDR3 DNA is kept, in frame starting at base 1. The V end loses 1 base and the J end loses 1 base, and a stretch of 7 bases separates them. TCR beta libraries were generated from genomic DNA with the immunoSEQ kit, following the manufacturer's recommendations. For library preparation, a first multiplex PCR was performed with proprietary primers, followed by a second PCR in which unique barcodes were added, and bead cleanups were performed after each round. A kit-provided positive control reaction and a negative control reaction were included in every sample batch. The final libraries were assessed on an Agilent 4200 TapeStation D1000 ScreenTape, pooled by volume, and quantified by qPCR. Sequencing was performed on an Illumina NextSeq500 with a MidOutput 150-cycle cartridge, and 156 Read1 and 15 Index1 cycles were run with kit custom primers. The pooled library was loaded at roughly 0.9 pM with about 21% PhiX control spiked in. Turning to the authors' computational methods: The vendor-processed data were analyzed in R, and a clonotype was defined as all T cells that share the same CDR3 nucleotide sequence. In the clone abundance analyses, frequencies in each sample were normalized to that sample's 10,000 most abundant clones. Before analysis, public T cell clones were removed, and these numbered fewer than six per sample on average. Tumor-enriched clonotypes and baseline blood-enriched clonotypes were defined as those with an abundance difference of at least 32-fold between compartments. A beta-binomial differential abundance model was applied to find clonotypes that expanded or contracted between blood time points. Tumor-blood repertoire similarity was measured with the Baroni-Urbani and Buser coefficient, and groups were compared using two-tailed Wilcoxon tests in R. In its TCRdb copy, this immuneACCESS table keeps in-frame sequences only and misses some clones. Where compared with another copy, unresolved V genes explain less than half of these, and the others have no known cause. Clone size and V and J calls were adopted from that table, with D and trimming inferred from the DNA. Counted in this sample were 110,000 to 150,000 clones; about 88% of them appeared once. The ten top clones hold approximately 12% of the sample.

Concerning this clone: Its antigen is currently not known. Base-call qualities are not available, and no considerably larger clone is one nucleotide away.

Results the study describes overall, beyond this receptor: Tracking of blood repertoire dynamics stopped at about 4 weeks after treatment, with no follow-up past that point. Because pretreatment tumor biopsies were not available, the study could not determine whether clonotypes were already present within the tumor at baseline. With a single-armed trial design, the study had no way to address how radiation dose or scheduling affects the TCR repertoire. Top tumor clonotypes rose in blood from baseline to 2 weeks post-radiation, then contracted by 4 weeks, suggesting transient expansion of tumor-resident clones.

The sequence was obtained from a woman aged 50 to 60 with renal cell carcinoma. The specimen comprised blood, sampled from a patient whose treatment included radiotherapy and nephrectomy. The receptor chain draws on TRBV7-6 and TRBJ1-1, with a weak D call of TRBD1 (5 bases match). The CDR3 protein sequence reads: CASSLGDRNTEAFF. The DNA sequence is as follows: TGTGCCAGCAGCTTAGGGGACCGGAACACTGAAGCTTTCTTT.